These T cell receptor beta chains were read from a single sample in a study of early T cells in non-severe SARS-CoV-2 infection. MiXCR, run by TCRdb on the 5' RACE reads, gives a single entry per CDR3 protein. The data hold roughly 28,000 distinct CDR3 sequences, with roughly 4.4% observed a single time. The sequencing sample was made of whole blood. The receptor source for this set is an adult who was a healthcare worker with PCR-confirmed SARS-CoV-2 infection or an uninfected control (not recorded which). Both conserved end residues are part of each CDR3. The D gene is left open where the match is weak. Clone size is not always given. Where it is, it says once, few, many or a class for expanded clones.

J gene	V gene	D gene	clone size	CDR3 DNA	CDR3 protein
TRBJ1-1	TRBV6-2/TRBV6-3	NA	many	TGTGCCAGCAGTCCGCGAACCACTGAAGCTTTCTTT	CASSPRTTEAFF
TRBJ2-1	TRBV20-1	TRBD1	few	TGCAGTGCTAGGCACCGGGACAGGATATACAATGAGCAGTTCTTC	CSARHRDRIYNEQFF
TRBJ2-5	TRBV9	NA	many	TGTGCCAGCAGCGGGGGTCAGGGAGGAGAGACCCAGTACTTC	CASSGGQGGETQYF
TRBJ1-6	TRBV4-2	TRBD1	many	TGTGCCAGCAGCCAAGGGACAGGGACTAATTCACCCCTCCACTTT	CASSQGTGTNSPLHF
TRBJ2-7	TRBV7-2	NA	many	TGTGCCAGCAGCTTAGATGGCAGGAGGAGCTCCTACGAGCAGTACTTC	CASSLDGRRSSYEQYF
TRBJ1-6	TRBV6-6	TRBD1	many	TGTGCCAGCAGTTGGGTCCCCGGACAGGGGGCCTCACCCCTCCACTTT	CASSWVPGQGASPLHF
TRBJ1-3	TRBV7-2	NA	few	TGTGCCAGCAGCGACCGGGCCGACTCTGGAAACACCATATATTTT	CASSDRADSGNTIYF
TRBJ2-1	TRBV7-2	NA	few	TGTGCCAGCAGCTTAGTCCCCAGCTCCTACAATGAGCAGTTCTTC	CASSLVPSSYNEQFF
TRBJ2-1	TRBV9	NA	many	TGTGCCAGCAGCCCCCCTGGGGCTACCAGTCGGAATGAGCAGTTCTTC	CASSPPGATSRNEQFF
TRBJ2-3	TRBV6-1	NA	many	TGTGCCAGCAGTGAAGCGAGGGCAGATACGCAGTATTTT	CASSEARADTQYF
TRBJ2-1	TRBV7-9	TRBD1	many	TGTGCCAGCAGCCGGCGACAGGGGGCCGATGAGCAGTTCTTC	CASSRRQGADEQFF
TRBJ2-2	TRBV19	TRBD2	many	TGTGCCAGTAGTATAGATCTAGCGGTCGGCGGGGAGCTGTTTTTT	CASSIDLAVGGELFF
TRBJ2-7	TRBV7-2	NA	many	TGTGCCAGCAGCTTTTCTACCTACGAGCAGTACTTC	CASSFSTYEQYF
TRBJ2-5	TRBV27	NA	many	TGTGCCAGCAGTTTAAGACGAAGGGGGTCGGAGACCCAGTACTTC	CASSLRRRGSETQYF
TRBJ2-2	TRBV18	NA	many	TGTGCCAGCTCACCCAGGACCGGGGAGCTGTTTTTT	CASSPRTGELFF
TRBJ2-1	TRBV7-9	NA	many	TGTGCCAGCAGCTCGCAAGGGATAGATTACAATGAGCAGTTCTTC	CASSSQGIDYNEQFF
TRBJ1-4	TRBV20-1	NA	few	TGCAGTGCTAGCCAGCAGGAAACTAATGAAAAACTGTTTTTT	CSASQQETNEKLFF
TRBJ2-2	TRBV7-9	NA	NA	TGTGCCAGCAGCTTGAGTTCGCCCGGGGAGCTGTTTTTT	CASSLSSPGELFF
TRBJ2-1	TRBV7-3	NA	few	TGTGCCAGCAGCTTTCCGACCGGGGGCCACGGGAATGAGCAGTTCTTC	CASSFPTGGHGNEQFF
TRBJ2-5	TRBV2	NA	many	TGTGCCAGCACACGACTGGGACTCCAAGAGACCCAGTACTTC	CASTRLGLQETQYF
TRBJ2-3	TRBV7-9	TRBD1	many	TGTGCCAGCAGCTTTTTCCGCGGGACAGGGGGCGCTGATACGCAGTATTTT	CASSFFRGTGGADTQYF
TRBJ2-1	TRBV11-3	TRBD2	many	TGTGCCAGCAGCGGACTAGCGGGAGAAATTGAGCAGTTCTTC	CASSGLAGEIEQFF
TRBJ1-6	TRBV20-1	NA	few	TGCAGTGCTAGAGAGTGGCAGGGAAATTCACCCCTCCACTTT	CSAREWQGNSPLHF
TRBJ2-3	TRBV6-2/TRBV6-3	NA	many	TGTGCCAGCAGATACCGACAGCGAGGGGGAACAGATACGCAGTATTTT	CASRYRQRGGTDTQYF
TRBJ2-1	TRBV12-3/TRBV12-4	TRBD2	NA	TGTGCCAGCAGTTTTCGACGGGAGGTCAATGAGCAGTTCTTC	CASSFRREVNEQFF
TRBJ2-7	TRBV11-2	TRBD2	few	TGTGCCAGCAGCCCACAGACTAGCGGGGGTCCTCGCGAGCAGTACTTC	CASSPQTSGGPREQYF
TRBJ1-1	TRBV5-4	NA	many	TGTGCCAGCAGCCCAGAAGGGAAAACGGCTTTCTTT	CASSPEGKTAFF
TRBJ1-1	TRBV5-6	NA	many	TGTGCCAGCAGCTCCCGACAGGAGGCCCAGTGGAACACTGAAGCTTTCTTT	CASSSRQEAQWNTEAFF
TRBJ2-3	TRBV7-2	NA	many	TGTGCCAGCACCCTGGGGTCTCTGGCGGGAGTGGGACAAACTAGCACAGATACGCAGTATTTT	CASTLGSLAGVGQTSTDTQYF
TRBJ1-5	TRBV6-2/TRBV6-3	NA	many	TGTGCCAGCAGTTACAGGGACACTTCGGCCCAGCATTTT	CASSYRDTSAQHF
TRBJ2-1	TRBV7-9	TRBD2	many	TGTGCCAGCAGCTTAATCCGGACTAGCGGGAGAAATGAGCAGTTCTTC	CASSLIRTSGRNEQFF
TRBJ2-2	TRBV4-3	TRBD2	many	TGCGCCAGCAGCCAAGGAGTAGCGGGTGCGAACACCGGGGAGCTGTTTTTT	CASSQGVAGANTGELFF
TRBJ2-1	TRBV15	NA	many	TGTGCCACCAGCCGTCGACTAGGGAGCGAGAGCTCCTACAATGAGCAGTTCTTC	CATSRRLGSESSYNEQFF
TRBJ2-3	TRBV7-9	TRBD1	many	TGTGCCAGCAGCTCATCCTATGCCGGGACAGGCAAGACGAGAGATACGCAGTATTTT	CASSSSYAGTGKTRDTQYF
TRBJ2-1	TRBV3-1	TRBD2	few	TGTGCCAGCAGCCAAGAAGAAGCCCCCGGGAGGTACAGGCCCTACAATGAGCAGTTCTTC	CASSQEEAPGRYRPYNEQFF
TRBJ2-5	TRBV12-3/TRBV12-4	NA	few	TGTGCCAGCAGTTTAATCCAGGGTGGGACCCAGTACTTC	CASSLIQGGTQYF
TRBJ2-1	TRBV29-1	TRBD2	many	TGCAGCGTCAATGCGGGAGGGGGGTCCTACAATGAGCAGTTCTTC	CSVNAGGGSYNEQFF
TRBJ2-6	TRBV20-1	NA	many	TGCAGTGCTAGCCTCGTCTCTGGGGCCAACGTCCTGACTTTC	CSASLVSGANVLTF
TRBJ2-2	TRBV4-3	NA	many	TGCGCCAGCAGCCAAGATCAGGAACGGGCCACCGGGGAGCTGTTTTTT	CASSQDQERATGELFF
TRBJ1-2	TRBV20-1	NA	few	TGCAGTGCTAGAGAACAGGGCCAGAGCTATGGCTACACCTTC	CSAREQGQSYGYTF
TRBJ1-2	TRBV18	NA	many	TGTGCCAGCTCACCATCCGTGGACAGAAACTATGGCTACACCTTC	CASSPSVDRNYGYTF
TRBJ2-1	TRBV29-1	TRBD2	many	TGCAGCGTTGAAGGACTAGCGGGAGACAATGAGCAGTTCTTC	CSVEGLAGDNEQFF